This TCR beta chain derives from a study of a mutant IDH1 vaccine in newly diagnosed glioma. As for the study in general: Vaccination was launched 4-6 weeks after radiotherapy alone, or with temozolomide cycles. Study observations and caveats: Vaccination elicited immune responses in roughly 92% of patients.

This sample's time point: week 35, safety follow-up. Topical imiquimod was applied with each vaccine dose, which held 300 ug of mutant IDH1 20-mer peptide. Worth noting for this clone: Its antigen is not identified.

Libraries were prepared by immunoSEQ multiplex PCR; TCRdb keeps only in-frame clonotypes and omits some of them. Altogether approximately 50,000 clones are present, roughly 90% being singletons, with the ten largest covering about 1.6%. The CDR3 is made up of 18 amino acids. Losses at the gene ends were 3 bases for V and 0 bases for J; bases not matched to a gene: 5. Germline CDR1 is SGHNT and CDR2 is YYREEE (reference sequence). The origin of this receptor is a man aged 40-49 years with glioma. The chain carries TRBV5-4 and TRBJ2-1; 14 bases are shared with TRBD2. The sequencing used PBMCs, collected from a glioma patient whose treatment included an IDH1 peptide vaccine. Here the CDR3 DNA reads TGTGCCAGCAGCTCAGGACTAGCGGGAGGCAGCTCCTACAATGAGCAGTTCTTC. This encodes CASSSGLAGGSSYNEQFF.